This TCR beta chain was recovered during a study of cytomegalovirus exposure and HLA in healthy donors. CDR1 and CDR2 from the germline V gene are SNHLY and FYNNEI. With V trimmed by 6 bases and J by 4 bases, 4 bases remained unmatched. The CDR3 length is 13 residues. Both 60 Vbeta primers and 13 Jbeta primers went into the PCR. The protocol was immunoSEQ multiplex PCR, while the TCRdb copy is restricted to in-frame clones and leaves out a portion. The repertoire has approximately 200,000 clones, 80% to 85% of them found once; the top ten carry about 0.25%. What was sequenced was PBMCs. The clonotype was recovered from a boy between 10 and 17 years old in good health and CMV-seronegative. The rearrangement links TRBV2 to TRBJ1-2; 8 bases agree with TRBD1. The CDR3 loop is CASSRDRSYGYTF. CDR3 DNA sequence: TGTGCCAGCAGCCGGGACAGGAGCTATGGCTACACCTTC. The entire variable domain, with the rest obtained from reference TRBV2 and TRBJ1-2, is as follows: EPEVTQTPSHQVTQMGQEVILRCVPISNHLYFYWYRQILGQKVEFLVSFYNNEISEKSEIFDDQFSVERPDGSNFTLKIRSTKLEDSAMYFCASSRDRSYGYTFGSGTRLTVV.